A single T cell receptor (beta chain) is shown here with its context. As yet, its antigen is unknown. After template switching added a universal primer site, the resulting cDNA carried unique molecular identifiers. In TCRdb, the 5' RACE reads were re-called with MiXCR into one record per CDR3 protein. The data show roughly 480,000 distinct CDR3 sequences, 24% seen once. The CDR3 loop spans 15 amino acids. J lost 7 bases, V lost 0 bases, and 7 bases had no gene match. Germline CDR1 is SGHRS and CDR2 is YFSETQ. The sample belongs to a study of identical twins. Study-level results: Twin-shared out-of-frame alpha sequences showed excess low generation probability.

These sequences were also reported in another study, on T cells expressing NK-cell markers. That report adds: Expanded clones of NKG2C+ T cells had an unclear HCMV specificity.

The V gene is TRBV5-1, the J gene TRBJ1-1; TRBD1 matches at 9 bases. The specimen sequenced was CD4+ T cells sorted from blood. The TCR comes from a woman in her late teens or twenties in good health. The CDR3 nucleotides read TGCGCCAGCAGCTTGGCCGCCAGGGGACAGGGTGAAGCTTTCTTT. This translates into CASSLAARGQGEAFF.